Following are 16 T cell receptor beta chains from one sample sequenced in a study of Ad26.COV2.S vaccination and SARS-CoV-2 variants (dated by TCRdb to the early 2020s). Receptor amplification or capture employed the immunoSEQ multiplex PCR assay. TCRdb re-hosts the immuneACCESS table, in-frame sequences only. Its copies lack some clones; in the studies checked, an unresolved V gene accounts for under half of them, and the cause for the rest is not known. Here the sample has roughly 510,000 clones; roughly 85% occur a single time. Roughly 12% of the sample is in the top ten clones. In light of the paper, this sample's treatment or condition label describes: around 19 received Ad26.COV2.S at low or high dose, single or two shots; several received placebo; per-sample allocation not given. Repertoires of vaccine and placebo recipients were sequenced from samples collected on day 63 after the first injection.

This specimen was peripheral blood, taken in a trial of Ad26.COV2.S vaccine versus placebo. The receptors come from a person between 18 and 65 years old who received the Ad26.COV2.S COVID-19 vaccine or a placebo.

The chain employs TRBV7-2 and TRBJ2-1, with 10 nucleotides matching TRBD2. CDR1 is SGHTA and CDR2 is FQGNSA in the germline V gene. The J segment lost 5 bases and the V segment lost 1 base, leaving 2 bases of the junction unmatched. This CDR3 spans 15 amino acids. The CDR3 sequence: CASSLGTSGDNEQFF. The DNA for the CDR3 is TGTGCCAGCAGCTTAGGGACTAGCGGCGACAATGAGCAGTTCTTC.

The CDR3: CASSSLAGASYEQYF. The CDR3 nucleotides read TGTGCCAGCAGCTCTCTAGCGGGAGCTTCCTACGAGCAGTACTTC. The chain has TRBV5-6 and TRBJ2-7; 10 nucleotides match TRBD2. Germline values: CDR1 SGHDT, CDR2 YYEEEE. The CDR3 runs to 15 residues. V gave up 3 bases and J gave up 1 base; unmatched junction bases: 4.

The chain has TRBV7-2 and TRBJ2-1; TRBD1 matches at 8 bases. The trim removed 3 bases at V and 4 bases at J, leaving 2 bases unmatched. The CDR3 spans 14 residues. The V gene's germline CDR1 is SGHTA and CDR2 FQGNSA. This CDR3 is CASSFGTGYNEQFF. The CDR3 DNA reads TGTGCCAGCAGCTTCGGGACAGGTTACAATGAGCAGTTCTTC. Together with reference TRBV7-2 and TRBJ2-1, the CDR3 gives the full variable domain: GAGVSQSPSNKVTEKGKDVELRCDPISGHTALYWYRQSLGQGLEFLIYFQGNSAPDKSGLPSDRFSAERTGGSVSTLTIQRTQQEDSAVYLCASSFGTGYNEQFFGPGTRLTVL.

This clone was seen only once. V is TRBV9 and J is TRBJ1-5, with D hard to call. Germline CDR1 reads SGDLS; CDR2 reads YYNGEE. The ends were cut back, 0 bases at V and 1 base at J, with 5 bases in the middle. The CDR3 runs 14 residues. The CDR3 loop is CASSVGSSNQPQHF. CDR3 coding DNA: TGTGCCAGCAGCGTAGGGTCAAGCAATCAGCCCCAGCATTTT.

The chain links TRBV27 to TRBJ1-5, with D perhaps matching TRBD1 (6 bases). The CDR3 contains 15 residues. CDR1 and CDR2 (germline): MNHEY, SMNVEV (reference sequence). V shed 3 bases and J shed 3 bases, with 12 bases lying between them. This CDR3 is CASSFRGQLNQPQHF. The CDR3 DNA is TGTGCCAGCAGTTTTAGAGGACAGCTCAATCAGCCCCAGCATTTT.

The V call is TRBV11-3, the J call TRBJ2-1; 9 bases align to TRBD2. This CDR3 comprises 13 residues. V was clipped by 5 bases and J by 10 bases; unmatched bases: 6. Germline CDR1 SGHNT, CDR2 YENEEA. The DNA for the CDR3 is TGTGCCAGCAGCGCCGGGACTAGCAGAGAGCAGTTCTTC. It translates to CASSAGTSREQFF.

The V call is TRBV5-8, the J call TRBJ1-1; D ambiguous. This CDR3 has 12 amino acids. Trimming removed 4 bases at V and 11 bases at J, with 15 bases between. Germline V gene sequence: CDR1 SGHTS, CDR2 YDEGEE. DNA of the CDR3: TGTGCCAGCAGCAGCCTCCTATCCGGGGCTTTCTTT. This codes for CASSSLLSGAFF.

This chain links TRBV6-1 with TRBJ1-2; D gene uncertain. The V and J ends lost 1 base and 7 bases respectively, with 7 bases between them. CDR1 is MNHNS and CDR2 is SASEGT in the germline V gene. The CDR3 is 12 residues long. The CDR3 coding sequence is TGTGCCAGCAGTGAAGTTGAGTCTGGCTACACCTTC. This translates into CASSEVESGYTF.

The V and J genes are TRBV7-2 and TRBJ1-5; TRBD1 is a possible D gene (5 bases). Germline lookup yields CDR1 SGHTA and CDR2 FQGNSA. The CDR3 length is 15 residues. V was cut by 2 bases and J by 0 bases, with 8 bases left in between. In nucleotides, the CDR3 is TGTGCCAGCAGCTTAAGAGGGGATAGCAATCAGCCCCAGCATTTT. As protein: CASSLRGDSNQPQHF.

The rearrangement uses TRBV28 and TRBJ2-7; 8 bases are shared with TRBD1. CDR1 is MDHEN, CDR2 SYDVKM, per germline. The CDR3 covers 15 residues. Trimming at V came to 2 bases and at J to 6 bases, leaving 9 bases not matched to a gene. DNA of the CDR3: TGTGCCAGCAGTTTAGGGACAGGAATCATTCCCGAGCAGTACTTC. Protein sequence: CASSLGTGIIPEQYF. The whole variable domain, remainder taken from reference TRBV28 and TRBJ2-7, is DVKVTQSSRYLVKRTGEKVFLECVQDMDHENMFWYRQDPGLGLRLIYFSYDVKMKEKGDIPEGYSVSREKKERFSLILESASTNQTSMYLCASSLGTGIIPEQYFGPGTRLTVT.

This chain connects TRBV18 to TRBJ1-2; D remains unclear. Germline CDR1 reads KGHSH; CDR2 reads LQKENI. The CDR3 runs to 16 residues. V shed 3 bases and J shed 2 bases, with 16 bases lying between them. CDR3: CASSPESSYTNYGYTF. CDR3 nucleotides: TGTGCCAGCTCACCTGAGAGCAGTTATACGAACTATGGCTACACCTTC. The full variable domain, completed using reference TRBV18 and TRBJ1-2, is NAGVMQNPRHLVRRRGQEARLRCSPMKGHSHVYWYRQLPEEGLKFMVYLQKENIIDESGMPKERFSAEFPKEGPSILRIQQVVRGDSAAYFCASSPESSYTNYGYTFGSGTRLTVV.

This sequence joins TRBV7-2 and TRBJ1-1; D is unresolved. V was shortened by 2 bases and J by 1 base, with 5 bases between the two germline ends. Germline CDR1 SGHTA, CDR2 FQGNSA. The CDR3 covers 13 residues. The CDR3 loop reads CASSLFQNTEAFF. Here the CDR3 DNA reads TGTGCCAGCAGCTTATTCCAGAACACTGAAGCTTTCTTT. Full variable domain (rest looked up from reference TRBV7-2 and TRBJ1-1): GAGVSQSPSNKVTEKGKDVELRCDPISGHTALYWYRQSLGQGLEFLIYFQGNSAPDKSGLPSDRFSAERTGGSVSTLTIQRTQQEDSAVYLCASSLFQNTEAFFGQGTRLTVV.

This clone was found once. The chain uses TRBV2 and TRBJ2-1; D could derive from TRBD1 or TRBD2 (6 bases each). Germline CDR1 SNHLY, CDR2 FYNNEI. CDR3 length: 12 amino acids. The V gene lost 3 bases and the J gene lost 8 bases, with 8 bases spanning the gap. The CDR3 spells CASSEEGDEQFF. In nucleotides, the CDR3 is TGTGCCAGCAGTGAGGAGGGGGATGAGCAGTTCTTC.

This clone was detected only once. The V call is TRBV9, the J call TRBJ1-2; D gene unclear. With 1 base removed from V and 7 bases from J, the gap between germline ends came to 20 bases. CDR1 and CDR2 from the germline V gene are SGDLS and YYNGEE. CDR3 length equals 16 residues. CDR3 DNA: TGTGCCAGCAGCGTAACGGGATGGCAGGAAGGTGGTGGCTACACCTTC. Translating it yields CASSVTGWQEGGGYTF.

The chain couples TRBV6-1 to TRBJ2-1; the match to TRBD2 covers 9 bases. This CDR3 spans 16 amino acids. Germline CDR1 MNHNS, CDR2 SASEGT. The V and J ends lost 1 base and 8 bases, in that order; junction bases with no gene match: 9. The CDR3 reads CASSEGAGGPWYEQFF. CDR3 nucleotide sequence: TGTGCCAGCAGTGAAGGGGCGGGAGGGCCTTGGTATGAGCAGTTCTTC.

The rearrangement links TRBV12-3 or TRBV12-4 to TRBJ1-6; TRBD1 aligns across 7 bases. The J segment lost 7 bases and the V segment lost 6 bases, leaving 3 bases of the junction unmatched. CDR3 length: 13 residues. DNA for the CDR3: TGTGCCAGCAGAAGGGGGCAAAATTCACCCCTCCACTTT. Translated, it gives CASRRGQNSPLHF.